In this sample, the clone carrying this T cell receptor beta chain turned up a few times. What it binds is not known. The entry originates in a study of early T cells in non-severe SARS-CoV-2 infection. Whole-study findings and limits: Private and CD4 specificities were missed by VDJdb matching, skewed to anti-spike CD8.

The TCR library protocol attached unique molecular identifiers to the individual cDNA molecules. One entry per CDR3 protein, called by TCRdb with MiXCR from the 5' RACE reads. The sample includes tens of thousands of distinct CDR3 sequences, around 13% of them seen just once. V shed 6 bases and J 10 bases; nucleotides not matched to a gene: 9. From germline, CDR1 is SGDLS and CDR2 YYNGEE. This CDR3 has 14 residues. The V and J genes are TRBV9 and TRBJ2-1; 11 nucleotides agree with TRBD2. The receptor was isolated from an adult who was a healthcare worker with PCR-confirmed SARS-CoV-2 infection or an uninfected control (not recorded which). The sample taken for sequencing was whole blood. The DNA of the CDR3 is TGTGCCAGCAACCTACTAGCGGGAGTGGGCGAGCAGTTCTTC. Amino acids: CASNLLAGVGEQFF.